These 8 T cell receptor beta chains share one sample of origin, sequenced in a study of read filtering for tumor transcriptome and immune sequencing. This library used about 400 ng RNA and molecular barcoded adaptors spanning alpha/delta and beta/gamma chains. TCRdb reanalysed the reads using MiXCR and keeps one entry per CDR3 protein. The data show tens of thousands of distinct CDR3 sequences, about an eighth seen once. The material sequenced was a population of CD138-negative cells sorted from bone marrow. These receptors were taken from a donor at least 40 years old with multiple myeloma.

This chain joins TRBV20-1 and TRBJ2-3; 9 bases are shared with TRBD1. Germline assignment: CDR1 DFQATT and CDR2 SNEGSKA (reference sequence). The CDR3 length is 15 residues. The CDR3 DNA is TGCGGCCCCCTCGACCGGGACAGGGCGCCAGATACGCAGTATTTT. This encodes CGPLDRDRAPDTQYF.

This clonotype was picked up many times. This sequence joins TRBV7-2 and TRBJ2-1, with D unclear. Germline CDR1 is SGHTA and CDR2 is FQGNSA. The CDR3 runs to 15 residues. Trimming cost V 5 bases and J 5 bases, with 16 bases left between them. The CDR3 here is CASSPNGRVNNEQFF. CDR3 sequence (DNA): TGTGCCAGCAGCCCCAACGGTCGGGTCAACAATGAGCAGTTCTTC.

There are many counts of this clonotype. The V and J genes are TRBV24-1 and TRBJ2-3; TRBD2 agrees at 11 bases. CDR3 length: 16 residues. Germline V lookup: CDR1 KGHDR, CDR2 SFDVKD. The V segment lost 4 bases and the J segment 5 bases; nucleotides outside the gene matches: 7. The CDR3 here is CATSDGTSGLLDTQYF. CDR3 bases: TGTGCCACCAGTGACGGGACTAGCGGCCTATTAGATACGCAGTATTTT.

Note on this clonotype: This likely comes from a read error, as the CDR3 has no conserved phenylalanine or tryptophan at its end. The CDR3 region has the DNA TGTGCCAGCATTCGGAGAACCACAGATGCGCAGTATCTT. It yields the protein CASIRRTTDAQYL. The J gene is TRBJ2-3, the V gene TRBV6-6, with D unclear. CDR1 MNHNY and CDR2 SVGAGI come from the germline V gene (reference sequence). The CDR3 spans 13 residues.

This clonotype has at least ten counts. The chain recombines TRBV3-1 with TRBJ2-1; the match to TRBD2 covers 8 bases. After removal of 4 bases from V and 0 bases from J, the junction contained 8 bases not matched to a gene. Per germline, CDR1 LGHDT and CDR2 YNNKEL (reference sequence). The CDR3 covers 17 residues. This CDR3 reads CASSRTVAGSSYNEQFF. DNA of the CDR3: TGTGCCAGCAGCCGTACGGTAGCGGGGAGCTCCTACAATGAGCAGTTCTTC.

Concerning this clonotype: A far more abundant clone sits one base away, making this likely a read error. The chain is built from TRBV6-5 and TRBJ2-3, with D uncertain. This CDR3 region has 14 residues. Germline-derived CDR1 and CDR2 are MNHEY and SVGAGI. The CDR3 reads CASSDSRSTDTQYF. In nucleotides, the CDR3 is TGCGCCAGCAGTGATAGCAGAAGCACAGATACGCAGTATTTT.

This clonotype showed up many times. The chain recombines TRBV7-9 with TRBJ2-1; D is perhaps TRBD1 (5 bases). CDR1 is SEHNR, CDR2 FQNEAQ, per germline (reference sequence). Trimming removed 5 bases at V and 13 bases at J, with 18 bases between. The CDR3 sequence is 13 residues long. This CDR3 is CASSLSQTARQFF. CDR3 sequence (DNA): TGTGCCAGCAGCCTCAGTCAGACAGCCAGACAGTTCTTC.

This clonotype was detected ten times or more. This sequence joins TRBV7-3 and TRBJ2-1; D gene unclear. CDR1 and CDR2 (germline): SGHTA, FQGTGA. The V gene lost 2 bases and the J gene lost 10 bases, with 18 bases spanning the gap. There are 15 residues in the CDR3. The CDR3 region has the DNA TGTGCCAGCAGCTTAGTTGGCGGTCTAACGCAAGAGCAGTTCTTC. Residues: CASSLVGGLTQEQFF.